The source of this T cell receptor beta chain is a study of control samples from healthy donors and cancer patients. Method: immunoSEQ multiplex PCR; TCRdb's copy keeps in-frame clones and lacks some. Seen here are more than 140,000 clones, around 90% observed once, and the top ten hold under 9%. The sequenced sample was blood. This clonotype originated in a man younger than 35 in good health.

The DNA of the CDR3 is TGTGCCAGCGGGGCGGGGTATGGGGATTCACCCCTCCACTTT. This codes for CASGAGYGDSPLHF. The V call is TRBV27, the J call TRBJ1-6; weak D call: TRBD1 (5 bases). The CDR3 loop spans 14 amino acids. The germline CDR1 and CDR2 sequences are MNHEY and SMNVEV (reference sequence). The V end lost 8 bases, the J end lost 8 bases, and 16 bases lay between the germline ends.